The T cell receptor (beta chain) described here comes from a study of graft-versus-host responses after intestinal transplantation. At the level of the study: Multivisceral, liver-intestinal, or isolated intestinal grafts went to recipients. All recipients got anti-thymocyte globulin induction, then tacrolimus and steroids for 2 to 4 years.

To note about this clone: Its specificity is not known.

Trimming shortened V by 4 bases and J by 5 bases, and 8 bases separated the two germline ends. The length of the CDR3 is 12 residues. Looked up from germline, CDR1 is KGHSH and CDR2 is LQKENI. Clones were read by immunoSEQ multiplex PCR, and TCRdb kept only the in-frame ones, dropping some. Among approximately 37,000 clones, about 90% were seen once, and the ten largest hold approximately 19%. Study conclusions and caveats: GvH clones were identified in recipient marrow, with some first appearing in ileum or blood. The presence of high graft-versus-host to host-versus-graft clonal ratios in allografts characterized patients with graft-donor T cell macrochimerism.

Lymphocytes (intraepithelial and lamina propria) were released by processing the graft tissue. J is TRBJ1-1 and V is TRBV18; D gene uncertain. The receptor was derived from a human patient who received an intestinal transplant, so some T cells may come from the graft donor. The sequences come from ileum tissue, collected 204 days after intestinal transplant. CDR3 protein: CASSLKETEAFF. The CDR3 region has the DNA TGTGCCAGCTCACTGAAGGAAACTGAAGCTTTCTTT.